This entry concerns a single TCR beta chain. Its antigen is unknown. A far larger clone is only one base removed, so a read error is likely. TCR beta CDR3 was amplified from genomic DNA by two-round multiplex PCR. First-round PCR, the initial amplification, used primers specific to each TRBV and TRBJ gene. TCRdb recomputed calls from the multiplex PCR reads with MiXCR, one row per CDR3 protein. The sample contains 15,000 to 20,000 distinct CDR3 sequences, roughly 53% of which appear only once. There are 14 residues in the CDR3. Germline CDR1 and CDR2: MNHGY and SVAAGI. After removal of 8 bases from V and 5 bases from J, the junction contained 9 bases not matched to a gene. The sample originates from a study of prognosis after radiotherapy for stage I lung cancer. Whole-study results and caveats: Lower values of Shannon entropy after stereotactic body radiation therapy were seen in patients who developed distant metastases. Usage of the TRBV and TRBJ genes (in patients with versus without metastases) was reportedly different.

With two time points in the design, approximately 6 milliliters of peripheral blood were drawn at each one. This rearrangement joins TRBV6-9 to TRBJ1-1; TRBD1 matches at 9 bases. The clonotype was recovered from a donor older than 45 with non-small cell lung cancer. The sample here was PBMCs, taken before or after stereotactic body radiation therapy (not recorded which). CDR3: CASGQGTPPTEAFF. The CDR3 DNA reads as TGTGCCAGCGGACAGGGGACCCCTCCAACTGAAGCTTTCTTT.